These 2 T cell receptor beta chains came from one sample sequenced in a study of T cell responses to AZD1222 COVID-19 vaccine. The table came from immunoSEQ multiplex PCR; TCRdb's copy has only in-frame clones and leaves some out. The sample contains tens of thousands of clones, roughly 83% of which appear only once. Material: peripheral blood, obtained on day 0 of AZD1222 vaccination. All receptors derive from an adult in good health.

The chain links TRBV24-1 to TRBJ2-7; no reliable D call. The CDR3 is 13 residues long. V gave up 4 bases and J gave up 3 bases, with 9 bases separating them. CDR1 KGHDR and CDR2 SFDVKD come from the germline V gene. This chain's CDR3 is CATSDGRRYEQYF. The CDR3 region has the DNA TGTGCCACCAGTGACGGCAGGCGCTACGAGCAGTACTTC.

The chain has TRBV18 and TRBJ2-1; 8 bases match TRBD2. The CDR3 has 15 amino acids. After removal of 2 bases from V and 4 bases from J, the junction contained 4 bases not matched to a gene. Germline CDR1 and CDR2: KGHSH and LQKENI. The CDR3 is CASSPKGLEYNEQFF. The DNA for the CDR3 is TGTGCCAGCTCACCAAAGGGACTAGAATACAATGAGCAGTTCTTC.